These 7 T cell receptor beta chains share one sample of origin, sequenced in a study of blood T cell repertoires in COVID-19. The method was immunoSEQ multiplex PCR; TCRdb's version includes in-frame clones alone and lacks a portion of them. The sample has about 140,000 clones, about 90% seen once. The sample taken for sequencing was peripheral blood. These receptors came from a woman aged 60-75 years with acute or convalescent COVID-19.

This clone was observed once. The J gene is TRBJ1-6, the V gene TRBV30; D ambiguous. Germline CDR1 is GTSNPN and CDR2 is SVGIG (reference sequence). Between the trimmed V and J ends, which lost 0 bases and 0 bases, there was a span of 12 bases. This CDR3 has 17 amino acids. The CDR3 region is CAWSVRLLSSYNSPLHF. Here the CDR3 DNA reads TGTGCCTGGAGTGTACGACTTCTGAGCTCCTATAATTCACCCCTCCACTTT.

This rearrangement joins TRBV2 to TRBJ1-6, with D perhaps matching TRBD1 (6 bases). Looked up from germline, CDR1 is SNHLY and CDR2 is FYNNEI. CDR3 length: 15 residues. V was clipped by 4 bases and J by 7 bases, with 14 bases between them. The CDR3 is CASSATGFRNSPLHF. In DNA, the CDR3 is TGTGCCAGCAGTGCCACAGGGTTCCGAAATTCACCCCTCCACTTT.

The chain is built from TRBV28 and TRBJ1-2; a weak D match, TRBD1 (5 bases). Looked up from germline, CDR1 is MDHEN and CDR2 is SYDVKM. The CDR3 contains 14 residues. V was shortened by 3 bases and J by 3 bases, with 11 bases between the two germline ends. CDR3 in amino acids: CASSFPTDHYGYTF. In DNA form, the CDR3 reads TGTGCCAGCAGTTTCCCGACAGATCACTATGGCTACACCTTC.

The J gene is TRBJ1-4, the V gene TRBV5-4, with 10 bases that match TRBD1. V was clipped by 4 bases and J by 7 bases; unmatched bases: 4. The germline V gene encodes CDR1 SGHNT and CDR2 YYREEE (reference sequence). This CDR3 region has 14 residues. CDR3 sequence (DNA): TGTGCCAGCAGCCTCGGACAGGGGGGTGAAAAACTGTTTTTT. This sequence encodes CASSLGQGGEKLFF. Using reference TRBV5-4 and TRBJ1-4 for the parts outside the CDR3, the full variable domain is ETGVTQSPTHLIKTRGQQVTLRCSSQSGHNTVSWYQQALGQGPQFIFQYYREEENGRGNFPPRFSGLQFPNYSSELNVNALELDDSALYLCASSLGQGGEKLFFGSGTQLSVL.

The chain links TRBV28 to TRBJ2-3; D is unresolved. V was cut by 5 bases and J by 0 bases, with 9 bases left in between. CDR1 MDHEN and CDR2 SYDVKM come from the germline V gene. There are 14 residues in the CDR3. The CDR3 reads CASSADVSTDTQYF. The CDR3 DNA sequence: TGTGCCAGCAGTGCAGATGTAAGCACAGATACGCAGTATTTT.

The chain couples TRBV5-1 to TRBJ2-2, with TRBD1 matching over 9 bases. V lost 0 bases and J lost 1; bases outside the gene matches: 1. The CDR3 sequence is 16 residues long. CDR1 is SGHRS and CDR2 is YFSETQ in the germline V gene. The CDR3 loop is CASSLEGQGNTGELFF. CDR3 bases: TGCGCCAGCAGCTTGGAGGGACAGGGGAACACCGGGGAGCTGTTTTTT. Full variable domain (remainder filled in from reference TRBV5-1 and TRBJ2-2): KAGVTQTPRYLIKTRGQQVTLSCSPISGHRSVSWYQQTPGQGLQFLFEYFSETQRNKGNFPGRFSGRQFSNSRSEMNVSTLELGDSALYLCASSLEGQGNTGELFFGEGSRLTVL.

V is TRBV7-9 and J is TRBJ1-5; a possible D gene is TRBD1 (6 bases). The V gene's germline CDR1 is SEHNR and CDR2 FQNEAQ (reference sequence). The CDR3 is made up of 17 amino acids. Trimming removed 5 bases from V and 2 bases from J, with 19 bases in between. This CDR3 is CASSQLPISGGNQPQHF. CDR3 bases: TGTGCCAGCAGCCAACTCCCCATATCAGGGGGCAATCAGCCCCAGCATTTT. Using reference TRBV7-9 and TRBJ1-5 for the parts outside the CDR3, the full variable domain is DTGVSQNPRHKITKRGQNVTFRCDPISEHNRLYWYRQTLGQGPEFLTYFQNEAQLEKSRLLSDRFSAERPKGSFSTLEIQRTEQGDSAMYLCASSQLPISGGNQPQHFGDGTRLSIL.